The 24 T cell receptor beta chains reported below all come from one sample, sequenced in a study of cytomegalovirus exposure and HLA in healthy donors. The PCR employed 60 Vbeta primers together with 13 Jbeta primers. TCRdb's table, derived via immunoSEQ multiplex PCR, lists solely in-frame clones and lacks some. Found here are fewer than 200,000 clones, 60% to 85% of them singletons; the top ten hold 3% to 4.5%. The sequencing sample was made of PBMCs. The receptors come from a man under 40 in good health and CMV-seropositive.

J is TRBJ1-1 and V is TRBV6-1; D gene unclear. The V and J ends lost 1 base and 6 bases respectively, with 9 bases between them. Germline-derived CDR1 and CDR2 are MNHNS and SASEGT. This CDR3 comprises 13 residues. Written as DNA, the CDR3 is TGTGCCAGCAGTGAAGTACAGTTCGCTGAAGCTTTCTTT. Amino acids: CASSEVQFAEAFF.

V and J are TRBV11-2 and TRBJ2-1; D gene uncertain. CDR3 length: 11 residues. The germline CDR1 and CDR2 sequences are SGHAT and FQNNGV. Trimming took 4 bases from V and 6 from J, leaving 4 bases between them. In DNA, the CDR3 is TGTGCCAGCAGCTCCCTCAATGAGCAGTTCTTC. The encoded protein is CASSSLNEQFF.

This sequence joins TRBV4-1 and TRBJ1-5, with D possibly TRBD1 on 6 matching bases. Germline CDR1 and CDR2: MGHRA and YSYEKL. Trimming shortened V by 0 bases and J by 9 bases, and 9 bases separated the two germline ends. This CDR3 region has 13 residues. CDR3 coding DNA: TGCGCCAGCAGCCAAGAGACAGGTCTGCCCCAGCATTTT. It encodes CASSQETGLPQHF.

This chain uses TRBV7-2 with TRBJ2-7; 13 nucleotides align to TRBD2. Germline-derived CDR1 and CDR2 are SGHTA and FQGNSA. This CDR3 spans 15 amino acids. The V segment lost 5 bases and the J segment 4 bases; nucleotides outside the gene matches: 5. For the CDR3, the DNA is TGTGCCAGCAGCAGATCGGGACTAGCGGGGTACGAGCAGTACTTC. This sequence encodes CASSRSGLAGYEQYF.

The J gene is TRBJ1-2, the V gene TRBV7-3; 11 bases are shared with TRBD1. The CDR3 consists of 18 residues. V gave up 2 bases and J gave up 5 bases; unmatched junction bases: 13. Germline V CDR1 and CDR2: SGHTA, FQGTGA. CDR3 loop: CASSLSRTGGDIWYGYTF. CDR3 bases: TGTGCCAGCAGCTTATCCCGGACAGGGGGCGATATTTGGTATGGCTACACCTTC.

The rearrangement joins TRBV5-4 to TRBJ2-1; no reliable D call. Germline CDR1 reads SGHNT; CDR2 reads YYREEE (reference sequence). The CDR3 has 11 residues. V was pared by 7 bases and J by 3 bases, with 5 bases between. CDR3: CASSIYNEQFF. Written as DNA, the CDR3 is TGTGCCAGCTCAATCTACAATGAGCAGTTCTTC.

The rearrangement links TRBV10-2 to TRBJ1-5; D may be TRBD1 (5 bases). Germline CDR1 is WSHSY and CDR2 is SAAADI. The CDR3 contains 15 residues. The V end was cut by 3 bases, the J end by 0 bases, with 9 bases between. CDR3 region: CASSEGDFSNQPQHF. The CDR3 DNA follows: TGCGCCAGCAGTGAAGGGGACTTTAGCAATCAGCCCCAGCATTTT.

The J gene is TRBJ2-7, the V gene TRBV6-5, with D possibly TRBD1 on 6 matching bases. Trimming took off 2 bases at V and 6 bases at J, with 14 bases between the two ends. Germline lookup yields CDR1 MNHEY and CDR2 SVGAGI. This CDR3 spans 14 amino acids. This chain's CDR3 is CASSYIGTSIEQYF. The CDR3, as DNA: TGTGCCAGCAGTTACATAGGGACATCCATCGAGCAGTACTTC.

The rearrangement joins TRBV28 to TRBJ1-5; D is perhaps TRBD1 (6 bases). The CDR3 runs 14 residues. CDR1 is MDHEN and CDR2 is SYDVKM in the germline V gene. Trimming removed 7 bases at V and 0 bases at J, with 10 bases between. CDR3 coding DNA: TGTGCCAGCAATGGACAGAGTAGCAATCAGCCCCAGCATTTT. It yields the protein CASNGQSSNQPQHF.

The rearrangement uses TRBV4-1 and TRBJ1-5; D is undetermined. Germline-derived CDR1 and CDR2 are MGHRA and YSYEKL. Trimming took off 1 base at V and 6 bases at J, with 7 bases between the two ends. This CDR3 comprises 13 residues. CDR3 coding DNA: TGCGCCAGCAGCCAAGGTTATTTTCAGCCCCAGCATTTT. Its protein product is CASSQGYFQPQHF.

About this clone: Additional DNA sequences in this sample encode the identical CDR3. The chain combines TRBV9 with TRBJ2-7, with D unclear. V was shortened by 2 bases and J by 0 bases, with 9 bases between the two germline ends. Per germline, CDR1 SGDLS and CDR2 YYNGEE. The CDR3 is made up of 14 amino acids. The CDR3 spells CASSVAASSYEQYF. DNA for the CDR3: TGTGCCAGCAGCGTGGCGGCTAGCTCCTACGAGCAGTACTTC.

The CDR3 DNA is TGCGCCAGCAGCCAAGTTCAGGGCGTAGGGACCCAGTACTTC. Amino acids: CASSQVQGVGTQYF. The rearrangement links TRBV4-1 to TRBJ2-5, with D tentatively TRBD1 (5 bases). The CDR3 extends over 14 amino acids. Trimming took 1 base from V and 7 from J, leaving 13 bases between them. The germline V gene has CDR1 MGHRA and CDR2 YSYEKL.

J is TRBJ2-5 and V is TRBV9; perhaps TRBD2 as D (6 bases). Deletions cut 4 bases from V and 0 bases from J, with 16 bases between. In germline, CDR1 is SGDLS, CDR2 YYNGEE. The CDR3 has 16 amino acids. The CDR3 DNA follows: TGTGCCAGCAGCTCAATCAGGCGGGGTCACCAAGAGACCCAGTACTTC. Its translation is CASSSIRRGHQETQYF.

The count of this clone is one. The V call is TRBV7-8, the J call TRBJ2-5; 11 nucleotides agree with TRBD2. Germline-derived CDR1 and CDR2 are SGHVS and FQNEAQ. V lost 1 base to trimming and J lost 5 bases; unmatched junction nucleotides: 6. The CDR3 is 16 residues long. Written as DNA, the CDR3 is TGTGCCAGCAGCTTAGTGGTAGCGGGGGGGCTGGAGACCCAGTACTTC. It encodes CASSLVVAGGLETQYF.

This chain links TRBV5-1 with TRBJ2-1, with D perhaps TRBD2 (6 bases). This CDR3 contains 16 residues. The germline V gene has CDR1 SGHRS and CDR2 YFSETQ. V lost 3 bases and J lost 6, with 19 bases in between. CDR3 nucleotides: TGCGCCAGCAGCTCCCAGTTGCGGGGAAGAATCAATGAGCAGTTCTTC. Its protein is CASSSQLRGRINEQFF.

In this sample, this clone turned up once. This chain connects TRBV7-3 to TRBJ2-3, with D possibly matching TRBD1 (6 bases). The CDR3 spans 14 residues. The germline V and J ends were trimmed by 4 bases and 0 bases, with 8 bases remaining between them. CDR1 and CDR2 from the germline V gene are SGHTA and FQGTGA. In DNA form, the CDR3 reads TGTGCCAGCAGCTACGGACAGAGCACAGATACGCAGTATTTT. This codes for CASSYGQSTDTQYF.

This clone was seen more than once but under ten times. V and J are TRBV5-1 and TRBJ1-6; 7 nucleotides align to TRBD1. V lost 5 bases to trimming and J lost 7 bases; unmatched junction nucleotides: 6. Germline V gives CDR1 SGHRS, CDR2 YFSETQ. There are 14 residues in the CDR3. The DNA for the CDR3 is TGCGCCAGCAGTCGAACAGGGGAGAATTCACCCCTCCACTTT. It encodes CASSRTGENSPLHF.

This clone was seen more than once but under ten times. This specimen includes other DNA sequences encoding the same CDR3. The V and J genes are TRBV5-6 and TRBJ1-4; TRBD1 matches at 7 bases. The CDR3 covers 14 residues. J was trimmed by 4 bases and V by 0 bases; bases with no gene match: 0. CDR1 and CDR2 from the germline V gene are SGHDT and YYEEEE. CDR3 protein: CASSLGQGNEKLFF. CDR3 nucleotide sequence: TGTGCCAGCAGCTTGGGACAGGGTAATGAAAAACTGTTTTTT. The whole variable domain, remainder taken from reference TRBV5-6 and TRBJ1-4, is DAGVTQSPTHLIKTRGQQVTLRCSPKSGHDTVSWYQQALGQGPQFIFQYYEEEERQRGNFPDRFSGHQFPNYSSELNVNALLLGDSALYLCASSLGQGNEKLFFGSGTQLSVL.

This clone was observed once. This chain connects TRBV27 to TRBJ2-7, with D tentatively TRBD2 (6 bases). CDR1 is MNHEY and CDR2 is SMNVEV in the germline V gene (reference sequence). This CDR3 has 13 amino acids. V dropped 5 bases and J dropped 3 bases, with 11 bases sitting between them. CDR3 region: CASSGGLIYEQYF. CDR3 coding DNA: TGTGCCAGCAGTGGGGGACTGATCTACGAGCAGTACTTC.

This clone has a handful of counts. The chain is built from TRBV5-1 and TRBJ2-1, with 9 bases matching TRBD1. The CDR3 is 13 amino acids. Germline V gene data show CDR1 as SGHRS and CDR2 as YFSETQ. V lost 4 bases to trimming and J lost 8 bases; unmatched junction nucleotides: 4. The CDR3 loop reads CASSMDRGYEQFF. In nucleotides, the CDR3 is TGCGCCAGCAGCATGGACAGGGGCTATGAGCAGTTCTTC.

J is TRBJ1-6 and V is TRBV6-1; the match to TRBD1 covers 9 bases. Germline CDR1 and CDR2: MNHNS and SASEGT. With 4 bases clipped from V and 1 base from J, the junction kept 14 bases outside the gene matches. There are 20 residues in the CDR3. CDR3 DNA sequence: TGTGCCAGCAGTGCCATCTATTGGACAGGGGAAGGATCCTATAATTCACCCCTCCACTTT. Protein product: CASSAIYWTGEGSYNSPLHF.

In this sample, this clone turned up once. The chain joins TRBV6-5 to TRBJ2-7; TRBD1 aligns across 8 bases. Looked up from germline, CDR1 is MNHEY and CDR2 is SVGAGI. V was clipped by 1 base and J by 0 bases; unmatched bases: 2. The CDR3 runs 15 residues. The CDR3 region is CASSYYRGSSYEQYF. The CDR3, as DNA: TGTGCCAGCAGTTACTACAGGGGGAGCTCCTACGAGCAGTACTTC.

The CDR3 sequence: CSVRFRLRETQYF. CDR3 nucleotides: TGCAGCGTACGGTTCCGCCTGAGGGAGACCCAGTACTTC. J is TRBJ2-5 and V is TRBV29-1; no clear D gene. In germline, CDR1 is SQVTM, CDR2 ANQGSEA. Deletions cut 6 bases from V and 5 bases from J, with 16 bases between. The CDR3 contains 13 residues.

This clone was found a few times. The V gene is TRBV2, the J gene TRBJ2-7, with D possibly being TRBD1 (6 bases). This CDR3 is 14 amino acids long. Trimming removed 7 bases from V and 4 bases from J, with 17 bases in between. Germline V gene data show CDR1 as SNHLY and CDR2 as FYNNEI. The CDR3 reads CASTPFGGLYEQYF. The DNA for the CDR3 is TGTGCCAGCACCCCCTTTGGGGGCTTGTACGAGCAGTACTTC.